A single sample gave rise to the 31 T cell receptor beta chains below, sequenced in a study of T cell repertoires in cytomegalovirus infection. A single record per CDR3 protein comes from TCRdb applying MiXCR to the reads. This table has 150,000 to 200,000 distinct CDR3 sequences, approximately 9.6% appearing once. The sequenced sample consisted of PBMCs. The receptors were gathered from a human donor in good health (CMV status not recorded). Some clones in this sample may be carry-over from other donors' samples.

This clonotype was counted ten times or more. CDR3 coding DNA: TGTGCCAGTAGCAAGGGACTAGCGGGAGCGGATACGCAGTATTTT. Translated, it gives CASSKGLAGADTQYF. The rearrangement joins TRBV19 to TRBJ2-3; 14 nucleotides agree with TRBD2. The CDR3 covers 15 residues. Germline-derived CDR1 and CDR2 are LNHDA and SQIVND (reference sequence). The J segment lost 6 bases and the V segment lost 6 bases, leaving 5 bases of the junction unmatched.

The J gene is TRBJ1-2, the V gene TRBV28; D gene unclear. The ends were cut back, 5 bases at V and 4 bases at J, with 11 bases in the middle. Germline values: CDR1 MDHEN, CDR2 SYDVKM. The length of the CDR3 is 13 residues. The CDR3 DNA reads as TGTGCCAGCAGTGACCCGCCGGGCTATGGCTACACCTTC. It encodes CASSDPPGYGYTF.

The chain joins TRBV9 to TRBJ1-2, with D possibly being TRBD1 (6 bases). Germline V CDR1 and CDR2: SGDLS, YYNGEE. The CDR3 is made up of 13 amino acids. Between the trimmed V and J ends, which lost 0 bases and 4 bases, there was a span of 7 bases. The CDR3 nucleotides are TGTGCCAGCAGCGTAGGGACAGCCTATGGCTACACCTTC. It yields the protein CASSVGTAYGYTF.

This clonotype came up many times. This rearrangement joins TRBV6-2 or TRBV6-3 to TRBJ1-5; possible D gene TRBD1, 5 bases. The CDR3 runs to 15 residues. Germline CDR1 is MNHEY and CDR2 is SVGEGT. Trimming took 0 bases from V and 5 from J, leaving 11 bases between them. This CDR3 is CASSYSGRGHQPQHF. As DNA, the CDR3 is TGTGCCAGCAGTTACTCGGGGAGGGGTCATCAGCCCCAGCATTTT.

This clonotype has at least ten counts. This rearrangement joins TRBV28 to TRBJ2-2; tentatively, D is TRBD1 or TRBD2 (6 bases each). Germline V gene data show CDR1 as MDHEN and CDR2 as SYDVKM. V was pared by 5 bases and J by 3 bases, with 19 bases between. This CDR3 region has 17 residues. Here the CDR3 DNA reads TGTGCCAGCAGTCCTCGACATCGGGGGCCAGACACCGGGGAGCTGTTTTTT. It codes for CASSPRHRGPDTGELFF.

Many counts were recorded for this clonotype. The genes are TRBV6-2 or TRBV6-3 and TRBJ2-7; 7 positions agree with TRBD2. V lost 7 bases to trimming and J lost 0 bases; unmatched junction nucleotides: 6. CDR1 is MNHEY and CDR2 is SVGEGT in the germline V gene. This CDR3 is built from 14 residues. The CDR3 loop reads CASTQLALSYEQYF. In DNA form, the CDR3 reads TGTGCCAGCACCCAACTAGCGCTCTCCTACGAGCAGTACTTC.

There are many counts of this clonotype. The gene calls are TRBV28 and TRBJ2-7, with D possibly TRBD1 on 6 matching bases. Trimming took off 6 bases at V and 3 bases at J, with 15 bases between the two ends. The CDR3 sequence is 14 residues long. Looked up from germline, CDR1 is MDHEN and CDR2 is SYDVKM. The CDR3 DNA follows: TGTGCCAGCAGAAACAGGGTGTCTAACTACGAGCAGTACTTC. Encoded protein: CASRNRVSNYEQYF.

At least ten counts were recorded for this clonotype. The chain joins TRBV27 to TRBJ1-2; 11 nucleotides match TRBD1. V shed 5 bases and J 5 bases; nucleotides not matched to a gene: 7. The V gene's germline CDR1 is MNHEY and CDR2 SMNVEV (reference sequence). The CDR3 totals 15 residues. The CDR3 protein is CASSIARDRGYGYTF. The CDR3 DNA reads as TGTGCCAGCAGTATTGCGCGGGACAGGGGGTATGGCTACACCTTC.

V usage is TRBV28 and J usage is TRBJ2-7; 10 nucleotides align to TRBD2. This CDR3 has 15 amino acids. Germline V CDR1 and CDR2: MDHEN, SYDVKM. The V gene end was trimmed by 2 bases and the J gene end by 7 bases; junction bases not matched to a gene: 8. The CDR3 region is CASSLLSGGLREQYF. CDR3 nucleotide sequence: TGTGCCAGCAGTTTACTTAGCGGGGGGTTACGAGAGCAGTACTTC.

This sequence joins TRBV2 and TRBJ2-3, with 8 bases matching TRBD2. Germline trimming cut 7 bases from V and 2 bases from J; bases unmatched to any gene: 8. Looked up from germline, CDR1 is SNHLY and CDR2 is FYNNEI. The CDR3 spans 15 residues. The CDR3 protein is CASKFSGTITDTQYF. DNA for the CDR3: TGTGCCAGCAAATTTAGCGGGACTATCACAGATACGCAGTATTTT.

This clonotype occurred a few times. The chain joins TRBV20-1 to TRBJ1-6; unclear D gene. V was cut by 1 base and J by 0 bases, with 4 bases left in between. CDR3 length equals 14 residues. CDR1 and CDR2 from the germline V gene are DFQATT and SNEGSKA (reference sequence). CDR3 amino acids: CSARGSSYNSPLHF. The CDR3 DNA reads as TGCAGTGCTAGAGGGAGCTCCTATAATTCACCCCTCCACTTT.

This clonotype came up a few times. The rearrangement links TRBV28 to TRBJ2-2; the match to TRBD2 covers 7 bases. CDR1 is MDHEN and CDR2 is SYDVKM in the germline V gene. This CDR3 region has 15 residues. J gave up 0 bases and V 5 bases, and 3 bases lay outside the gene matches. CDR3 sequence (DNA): TGTGCCAGCAGTCACGGGACTACGAACACCGGGGAGCTGTTTTTT. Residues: CASSHGTTNTGELFF.

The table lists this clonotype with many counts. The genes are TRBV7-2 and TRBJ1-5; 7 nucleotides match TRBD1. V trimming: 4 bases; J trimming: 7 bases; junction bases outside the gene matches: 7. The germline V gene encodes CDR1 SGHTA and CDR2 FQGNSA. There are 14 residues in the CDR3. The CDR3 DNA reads TGTGCCAGCAGCTCCCGGGACAGACAACAGCCCCAGCATTTT. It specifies CASSSRDRQQPQHF.

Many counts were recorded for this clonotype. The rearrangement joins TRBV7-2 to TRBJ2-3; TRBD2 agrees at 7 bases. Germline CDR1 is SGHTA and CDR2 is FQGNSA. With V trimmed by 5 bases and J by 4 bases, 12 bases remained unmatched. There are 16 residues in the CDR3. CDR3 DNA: TGTGCCAGCAGCCCACGGGCCAGCGGGATGGCAGATACGCAGTATTTT. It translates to CASSPRASGMADTQYF.

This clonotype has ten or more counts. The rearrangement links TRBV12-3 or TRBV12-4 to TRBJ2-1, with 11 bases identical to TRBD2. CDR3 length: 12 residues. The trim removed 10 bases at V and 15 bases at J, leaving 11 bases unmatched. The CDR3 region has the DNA TGTGCCACCGGGATTAGCGGGAGGGCAGGGTTCTTC. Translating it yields CATGISGRAGFF.

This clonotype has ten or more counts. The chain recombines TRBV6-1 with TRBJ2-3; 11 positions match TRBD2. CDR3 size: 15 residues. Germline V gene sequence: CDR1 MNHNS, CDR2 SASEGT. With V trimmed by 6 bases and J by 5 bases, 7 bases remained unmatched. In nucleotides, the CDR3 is TGTGCCAGCAGAGGACTAGCGGGCGGTGAAGATACGCAGTATTTT. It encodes CASRGLAGGEDTQYF.

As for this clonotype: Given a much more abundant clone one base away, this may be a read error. CDR3 DNA: TGTGTCACCAGCAGAGGGGACAGGGCCCCGAACACCGGGGAGCTGTTTTTT. This encodes CVTSRGDRAPNTGELFF. This sequence joins TRBV15 and TRBJ2-2, with TRBD1 identical over 9 bases. Germline values: CDR1 LNHNV, CDR2 YYDKDF (reference sequence). This CDR3 contains 17 residues.

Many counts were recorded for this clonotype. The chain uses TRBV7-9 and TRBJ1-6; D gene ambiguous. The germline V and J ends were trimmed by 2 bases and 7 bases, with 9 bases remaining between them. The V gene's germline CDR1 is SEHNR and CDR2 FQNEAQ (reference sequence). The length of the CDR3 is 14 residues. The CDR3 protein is CASSLMDGNSPLHF. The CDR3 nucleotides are TGTGCCAGCAGCTTAATGGACGGGAATTCACCCCTCCACTTT.

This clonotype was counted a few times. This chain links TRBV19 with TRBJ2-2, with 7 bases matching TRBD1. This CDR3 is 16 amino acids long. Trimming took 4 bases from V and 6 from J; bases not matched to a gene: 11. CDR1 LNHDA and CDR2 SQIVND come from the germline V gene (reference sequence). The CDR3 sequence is CASSRGTVMSPGELFF. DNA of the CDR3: TGTGCCAGTAGTAGAGGGACAGTCATGTCTCCCGGGGAGCTGTTTTTT.

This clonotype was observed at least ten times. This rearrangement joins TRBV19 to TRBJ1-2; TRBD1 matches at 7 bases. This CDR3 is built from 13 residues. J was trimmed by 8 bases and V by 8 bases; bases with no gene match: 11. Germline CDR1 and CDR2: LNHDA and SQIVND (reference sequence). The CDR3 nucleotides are TGTGCCAGTTACCTCGGGACAGCGCGGGGCTACACCTTC. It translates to CASYLGTARGYTF.

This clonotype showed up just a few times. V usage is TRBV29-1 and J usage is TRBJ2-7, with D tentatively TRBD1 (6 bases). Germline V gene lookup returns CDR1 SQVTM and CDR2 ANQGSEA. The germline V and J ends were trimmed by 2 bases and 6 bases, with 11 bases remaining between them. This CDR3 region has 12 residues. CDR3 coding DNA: TGCAGCGTTGAAATACAGGGACGCGAGCAGTACTTC. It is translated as CSVEIQGREQYF.

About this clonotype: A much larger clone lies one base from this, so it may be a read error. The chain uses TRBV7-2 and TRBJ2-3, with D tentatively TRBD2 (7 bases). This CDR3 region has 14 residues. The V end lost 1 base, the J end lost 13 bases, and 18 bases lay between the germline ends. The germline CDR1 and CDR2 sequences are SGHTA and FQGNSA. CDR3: CASSLGGGPNVKYF. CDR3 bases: TGTGCCAGCAGCTTAGGGGGGGGGCCAAACGTAAAGTATTTT.

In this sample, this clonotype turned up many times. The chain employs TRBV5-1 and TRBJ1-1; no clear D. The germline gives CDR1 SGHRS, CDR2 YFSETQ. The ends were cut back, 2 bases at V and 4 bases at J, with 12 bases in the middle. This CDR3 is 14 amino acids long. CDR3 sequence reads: CASSFEGRGTEAFF. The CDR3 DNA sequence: TGCGCCAGCAGCTTTGAGGGTCGGGGCACTGAAGCTTTCTTT.

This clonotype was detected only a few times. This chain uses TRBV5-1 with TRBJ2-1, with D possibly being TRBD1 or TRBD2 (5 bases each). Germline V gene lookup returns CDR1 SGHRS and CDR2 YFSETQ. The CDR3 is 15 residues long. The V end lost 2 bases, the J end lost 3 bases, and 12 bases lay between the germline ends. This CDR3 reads CASSFLGPNYNEQFF. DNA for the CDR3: TGCGCCAGCAGCTTTTTGGGACCTAACTACAATGAGCAGTTCTTC.

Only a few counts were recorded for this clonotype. CDR3 loop: CASNSEVYEQYF. CDR3 bases: TGTGCCAGCAACTCAGAGGTCTACGAGCAGTACTTC. The chain recombines TRBV28 with TRBJ2-7; no clear D gene. Germline loops: CDR1 MDHEN, CDR2 SYDVKM. This CDR3 contains 12 residues. V shed 7 bases and J shed 3 bases, with 10 bases lying between them.

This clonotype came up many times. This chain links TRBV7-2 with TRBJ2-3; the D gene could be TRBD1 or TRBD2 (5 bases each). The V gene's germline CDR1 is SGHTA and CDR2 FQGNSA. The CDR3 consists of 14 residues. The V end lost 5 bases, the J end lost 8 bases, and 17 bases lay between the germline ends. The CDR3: CASSLGPQGSTQYF. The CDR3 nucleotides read TGTGCCAGCAGCCTGGGACCCCAAGGGAGTACGCAGTATTTT. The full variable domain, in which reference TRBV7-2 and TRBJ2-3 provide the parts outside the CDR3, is GAGVSQSPSNKVTEKGKDVELRCDPISGHTALYWYRQSLGQGLEFLIYFQGNSAPDKSGLPSDRFSAERTGGSVSTLTIQRTQQEDSAVYLCASSLGPQGSTQYFGPGTRLTVL.

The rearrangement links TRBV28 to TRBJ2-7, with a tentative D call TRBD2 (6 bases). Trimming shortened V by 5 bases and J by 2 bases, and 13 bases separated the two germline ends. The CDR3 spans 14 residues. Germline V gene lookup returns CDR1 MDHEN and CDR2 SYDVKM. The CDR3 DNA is TGTGCCAGCAGTGGGGAGGTTACGACCTACGAGCAGTACTTC. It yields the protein CASSGEVTTYEQYF.

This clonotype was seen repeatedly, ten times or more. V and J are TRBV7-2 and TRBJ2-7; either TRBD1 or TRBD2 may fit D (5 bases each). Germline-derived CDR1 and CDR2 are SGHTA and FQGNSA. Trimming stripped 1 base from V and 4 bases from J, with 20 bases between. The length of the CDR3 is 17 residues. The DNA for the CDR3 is TGTGCCAGCAGCTTAGTCTCGGGGCCGTATTCGGGATACGAGCAGTACTTC. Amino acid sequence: CASSLVSGPYSGYEQYF.

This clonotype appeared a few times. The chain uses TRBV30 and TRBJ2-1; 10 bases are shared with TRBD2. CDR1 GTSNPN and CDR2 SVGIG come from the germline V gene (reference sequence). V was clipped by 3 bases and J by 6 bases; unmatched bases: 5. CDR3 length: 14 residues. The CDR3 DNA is TGTGCCTGGAGAGAGCGGGGGGGTTCCAATGAGCAGTTCTTC. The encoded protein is CAWRERGGSNEQFF. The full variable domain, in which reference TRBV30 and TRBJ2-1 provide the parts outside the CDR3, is SQTIHQWPATLVQPVGSPLSLECTVEGTSNPNLYWYRQAAGRGLQLLFYSVGIGQISSEVPQNLSASRPQDRQFILSSKKLLLSDSGFYLCAWRERGGSNEQFFGPGTRLTVL.

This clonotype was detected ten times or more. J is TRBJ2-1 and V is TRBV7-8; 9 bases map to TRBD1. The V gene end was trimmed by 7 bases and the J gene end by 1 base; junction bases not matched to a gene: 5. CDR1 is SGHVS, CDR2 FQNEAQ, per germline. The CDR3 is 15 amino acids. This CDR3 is CASTSGTGSYNEQFF. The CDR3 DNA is TGTGCCAGCACCTCCGGGACAGGGTCCTACAATGAGCAGTTCTTC.

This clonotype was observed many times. Here the CDR3 DNA reads TGCGCCAGCAGCCCTAGTGGGGACAGGCTCCACAATGAGCAGTTCTTC. Translation gives CASSPSGDRLHNEQFF. This chain joins TRBV5-1 and TRBJ2-1; 8 bases are shared with TRBD1. This CDR3 is 16 amino acids long. The V gene end was trimmed by 4 bases and the J gene end by 5 bases; junction bases not matched to a gene: 11. The germline V gene has CDR1 SGHRS and CDR2 YFSETQ.